The 28 T cell receptor beta chains given below trace back to one sample, sequenced in a study of OX40 agonist ivuxolimab in advanced cancers. Method: immunoSEQ multiplex PCR; TCRdb's copy keeps in-frame clones and lacks some. Seen here are around 85,000 clones, roughly nine tenths observed once, and the top ten hold 1.5% to 2%. The sequenced sample was CD4+ or CD8+ T cells sorted from blood, obtained in a trial of the OX40 agonist ivuxolimab. Receptors originate from an adult with an advanced solid tumor such as melanoma, head and neck, liver or kidney cancer.

The V call is TRBV11-2, the J call TRBJ2-5; D perhaps matches TRBD1 (5 bases). From germline, CDR1 is SGHAT and CDR2 FQNNGV. Trimming took 1 base from V and 0 from J, leaving 15 bases between them. This CDR3 is 17 amino acids long. DNA for the CDR3: TGTGCCAGCAGCTTAGTAAGGACACGAACTCACCAAGAGACCCAGTACTTC. Translated, it gives CASSLVRTRTHQETQYF.

This chain links TRBV18 with TRBJ2-7; possibly TRBD1 or TRBD2 for D (5 bases each). The V end lost 3 bases, the J end lost 2 bases, and 11 bases lay between the germline ends. CDR3 length: 14 amino acids. Per germline, CDR1 KGHSH and CDR2 LQKENI. This CDR3 is CASSPRDPPYEQYF. For the CDR3, the DNA is TGTGCCAGCTCACCCCGGGACCCACCCTACGAGCAGTACTTC. The variable domain in full, completed from reference TRBV18 and TRBJ2-7, reads NAGVMQNPRHLVRRRGQEARLRCSPMKGHSHVYWYRQLPEEGLKFMVYLQKENIIDESGMPKERFSAEFPKEGPSILRIQQVVRGDSAAYFCASSPRDPPYEQYFGPGTRLTVT.

The chain couples TRBV6-6 to TRBJ2-7; no clear D. The CDR3 sequence is 16 residues long. CDR1 MNHNY and CDR2 SVGAGI come from the germline V gene (reference sequence). The V end lost 2 bases, the J end lost 0 bases, and 14 bases lay between the germline ends. The CDR3: CASSYTPTASSYEQYF. CDR3 coding DNA: TGTGCCAGCAGTTACACTCCGACGGCGAGCTCCTACGAGCAGTACTTC.

The chain has TRBV2 and TRBJ1-4; no clear D. CDR1 and CDR2 (germline): SNHLY, FYNNEI. Trimming stripped 7 bases from V and 14 bases from J, with 23 bases between. This CDR3 spans 14 amino acids. The CDR3 nucleotides are TGTGCCAGCACCTACCTAGCCGGCAGTCCGTCCCTGTTTTTT. Its translation: CASTYLAGSPSLFF.

The chain joins TRBV9 to TRBJ2-1, with 9 bases lining up with TRBD2. The length of the CDR3 is 14 residues. J lost 9 bases, V lost 0 bases, and 4 bases had no gene match. CDR1 and CDR2 from the germline V gene are SGDLS and YYNGEE. CDR3 nucleotide sequence: TGTGCCAGCAGCGTAGACGGCGGGAGGGGTGAGCAGTTCTTC. Translating it yields CASSVDGGRGEQFF. Looking up the rest from reference TRBV9 and TRBJ2-1 gives the full variable domain: DSGVTQTPKHLITATGQRVTLRCSPRSGDLSVYWYQQSLDQGLQFLIQYYNGEERAKGNILERFSAQQFPDLHSELNLSSLELGDSALYFCASSVDGGRGEQFFGPGTRLTVL.

The chain carries TRBV7-9 and TRBJ2-2; the D gene is possibly TRBD1 (6 bases). The CDR3 length is 15 residues. Trimming pared 1 base from V and 6 bases from J, leaving 12 bases between. Germline V gene lookup returns CDR1 SEHNR and CDR2 FQNEAQ (reference sequence). Written as DNA, the CDR3 is TGTGCCAGCAGCTTAGGTCTCCAGGGGCCCGGGGAGCTGTTTTTT. Encoded protein: CASSLGLQGPGELFF.

The rearrangement joins TRBV2 to TRBJ2-5, with TRBD1 as a possible D gene (6 bases). The CDR3 sequence is 13 residues long. The germline V gene has CDR1 SNHLY and CDR2 FYNNEI. V was cut by 5 bases and J by 2 bases, with 9 bases left in between. The DNA of the CDR3 is TGTGCCAGCAGTTTACAGGGACAAGAGACCCAGTACTTC. Its protein is CASSLQGQETQYF.

This chain links TRBV7-2 with TRBJ1-1; D remains ambiguous. Germline CDR1 and CDR2: SGHTA and FQGNSA. There are 14 residues in the CDR3. Between the trimmed V and J ends, which lost 1 base and 3 bases, there was a span of 9 bases. The CDR3 reads CASSLGAGYTEAFF. Here the CDR3 DNA reads TGTGCCAGCAGCTTAGGGGCTGGGTACACTGAAGCTTTCTTT.

The chain has TRBV25-1 and TRBJ1-3; D is uncertain. The V gene lost 4 bases and the J gene lost 0 bases, with 10 bases spanning the gap. The CDR3 covers 15 residues. CDR1 and CDR2 (germline): MGHDK, SYGVNS. The CDR3 sequence: CASSGPAGSGNTIYF. CDR3 nucleotides: TGTGCCAGCAGTGGCCCCGCGGGCTCTGGAAACACCATATATTTT.

The rearrangement uses TRBV30 and TRBJ1-2; a weak D match, TRBD1 (5 bases). The CDR3 sequence is 15 residues long. The germline V gene encodes CDR1 GTSNPN and CDR2 SVGIG (reference sequence). The germline V and J ends were trimmed by 0 bases and 2 bases, with 13 bases remaining between them. The CDR3 DNA reads as TGTGCCTGGAGTGTTTCCAGGGCAGGAAACTATGGCTACACCTTC. Translating gives CAWSVSRAGNYGYTF.

The J gene is TRBJ1-2, the V gene TRBV15; D gene uncertain. The germline gives CDR1 LNHNV, CDR2 YYDKDF (reference sequence). The CDR3 totals 14 residues. The V gene lost 0 bases and the J gene lost 3 bases, with 8 bases spanning the gap. CDR3: CATSRDRVDYGYTF. As DNA, the CDR3 is TGTGCCACCAGCAGAGATCGGGTTGACTATGGCTACACCTTC.

V usage is TRBV10-3 and J usage is TRBJ2-6; no firm D call. The CDR3 length is 12 residues. V was pared by 11 bases and J by 0 bases, with 5 bases between. The germline V gene has CDR1 ENHRY and CDR2 SYGVKD. The DNA of the CDR3 is TGTGCCGGTGGCTCTGGGGCCAACGTCCTGACTTTC. Amino acids: CAGGSGANVLTF.

This clone showed up just once. The gene calls are TRBV2 and TRBJ2-5; maybe TRBD2 (6 bases). Trimming removed 4 bases from V and 5 bases from J, with 17 bases in between. The germline CDR1 and CDR2 sequences are SNHLY and FYNNEI. The CDR3 length is 15 residues. CDR3 in DNA: TGTGCCAGCAGTGCGGGAGCGGAGGGTCGGGAGACCCAGTACTTC. The encoded protein is CASSAGAEGRETQYF.

The chain combines TRBV5-1 with TRBJ1-6; 8 positions match TRBD1. Germline values: CDR1 SGHRS, CDR2 YFSETQ. The CDR3 is 14 amino acids. The V gene end was trimmed by 6 bases and the J gene end by 9 bases; junction bases not matched to a gene: 8. CDR3 in amino acids: CASTPSGGGSPLHF. The CDR3 DNA is TGCGCCAGCACTCCGTCAGGGGGCGGTTCACCCCTCCACTTT.

V and J are TRBV7-6 and TRBJ1-4; D remains unclear. The CDR3 has 17 residues. V was trimmed by 2 bases and J by 0 bases, leaving 13 bases between them. Looked up from germline, CDR1 is SGHVS and CDR2 is FNYEAQ. The CDR3 DNA sequence: TGTGCCAGCAGCTTAAGCGGCGGAGTTGCAACTAATGAAAAACTGTTTTTT. Protein product: CASSLSGGVATNEKLFF.

The J gene is TRBJ2-5, the V gene TRBV11-3; the D gene is possibly TRBD1 (6 bases). CDR1 and CDR2 from the germline V gene are SGHNT and YENEEA. The CDR3 is made up of 13 amino acids. The V end was cut by 5 bases, the J end by 5 bases, with 12 bases between. This chain's CDR3 is CASSTGQSETQYF. CDR3 nucleotide sequence: TGTGCCAGCAGCACAGGACAGTCGGAGACCCAGTACTTC.

This sequence joins TRBV7-8 and TRBJ1-1; D is possibly TRBD1 (5 bases). From germline, CDR1 is SGHVS and CDR2 FQNEAQ. The CDR3 spans 14 residues. V was shortened by 4 bases and J by 4 bases, with 13 bases between the two germline ends. This chain's CDR3 is CASSYQRQPTEAFF. CDR3 bases: TGTGCCAGCAGCTACCAAAGACAGCCCACTGAAGCTTTCTTT. Full variable domain (remainder filled in from reference TRBV7-8 and TRBJ1-1): GAGVSQSPRYKVAKRGQDVALRCDPISGHVSLFWYQQALGQGPEFLTYFQNEAQLDKSGLPSDRFFAERPEGSVSTLKIQRTQQEDSAVYLCASSYQRQPTEAFFGQGTRLTVV.

The chain uses TRBV2 and TRBJ2-7; D is possibly TRBD2 (7 bases). Germline V gene data show CDR1 as SNHLY and CDR2 as FYNNEI. Trimming cost V 6 bases and J 4 bases, with 19 bases left between them. This CDR3 spans 15 amino acids. The CDR3 DNA reads as TGTGCCAGCAGCGGTGCCGGTGGGAGGGGGTACGAGCAGTACTTC. Residues: CASSGAGGRGYEQYF.

The gene calls are TRBV6-1 and TRBJ2-3; TRBD1 matches at 11 bases. The germline CDR1 and CDR2 sequences are MNHNS and SASEGT. The CDR3 extends over 14 amino acids. Trimming cost V 7 bases and J 3 bases; bases outside gene matches: 3. Here the CDR3 DNA reads TGTGCCAGCAAGGACAGGGGGCTGACAGATACGCAGTATTTT. As protein: CASKDRGLTDTQYF.

J is TRBJ1-4 and V is TRBV7-9, with 7 positions matching TRBD1. Germline V gives CDR1 SEHNR, CDR2 FQNEAQ (reference sequence). After removal of 5 bases from V and 0 bases from J, the junction contained 6 bases not matched to a gene. This CDR3 region has 16 residues. The chain's CDR3 is CASSTRTGATNEKLFF. CDR3 DNA: TGTGCCAGCAGCACACGCACAGGGGCAACTAATGAAAAACTGTTTTTT.

This chain connects TRBV7-2 to TRBJ2-7; D may be TRBD1 (5 bases). Trimming cost V 4 bases and J 2 bases, with 12 bases left between them. The germline V gene encodes CDR1 SGHTA and CDR2 FQGNSA. The CDR3 runs to 14 residues. CDR3 DNA: TGTGCCAGCAGCTCCCAGGGAATAACCTACGAGCAGTACTTC. This codes for CASSSQGITYEQYF.

The J gene is TRBJ1-4, the V gene TRBV5-1; a weak D match, TRBD1 (6 bases). Trimming left V 0 bases short and J 6 bases short, with 18 bases between. Germline CDR1 and CDR2: SGHRS and YFSETQ. This CDR3 is 17 amino acids long. The CDR3, as DNA: TGCGCCAGCAGCTTGGCCCCCAGGGGTGCGGGGGATGAAAAACTGTTTTTT. It encodes CASSLAPRGAGDEKLFF.

The V call is TRBV2, the J call TRBJ1-5; no definite D call. Germline V lookup: CDR1 SNHLY, CDR2 FYNNEI. Trimming removed 6 bases from V and 2 bases from J, with 8 bases in between. This CDR3 has 13 amino acids. The CDR3 loop is CASSLDGNQPQHF. In nucleotides, the CDR3 is TGTGCCAGCAGCCTGGACGGCAATCAGCCCCAGCATTTT.

The sample holds a few counts of this clone. This chain links TRBV27 with TRBJ2-7; D assignment may be TRBD1 or TRBD2 (6 bases each). Germline V gene sequence: CDR1 MNHEY, CDR2 SMNVEV (reference sequence). The V end lost 6 bases, the J end lost 2 bases, and 29 bases lay between the germline ends. The CDR3 has 19 residues. CDR3 residues: CASSQPGRAGTGATYEQYF. The CDR3 DNA reads as TGTGCCAGCAGCCAACCCGGGCGAGCCGGGACGGGGGCCACCTACGAGCAGTACTTC.

This chain connects TRBV9 to TRBJ1-1; 9 positions match TRBD1. Germline V gene data show CDR1 as SGDLS and CDR2 as YYNGEE. V shed 3 bases and J 9 bases; nucleotides not matched to a gene: 6. The CDR3 totals 13 residues. CDR3 sequence: CASSANTGGQAFF. In DNA, the CDR3 is TGTGCCAGCAGCGCCAATACAGGGGGCCAAGCTTTCTTT.

V is TRBV7-9 and J is TRBJ2-1; a possible D gene is TRBD2 (6 bases). Germline V gives CDR1 SEHNR, CDR2 FQNEAQ (reference sequence). Trimming took off 4 bases at V and 0 bases at J, with 16 bases between the two ends. The CDR3 spans 17 residues. CDR3 sequence (DNA): TGTGCCAGCAGCTCTGGAGGGCGGGGTAGCTCCTACAATGAGCAGTTCTTC. As protein: CASSSGGRGSSYNEQFF.

The chain is built from TRBV14 and TRBJ2-7; tentatively, D is TRBD1 (6 bases). The germline V gene has CDR1 SGHDN and CDR2 FVKESK. The CDR3 covers 15 residues. V lost 0 bases and J 5 bases, leaving 14 bases between the germline ends. The CDR3 bases are TGTGCCAGCAGCCAAGATTTAAGGGGGATGGACGAGCAGTACTTC. Its translation: CASSQDLRGMDEQYF.

The chain joins TRBV28 to TRBJ2-1; 9 nucleotides match TRBD2. CDR1 is MDHEN, CDR2 SYDVKM, per germline. This CDR3 has 17 residues. V was clipped by 4 bases and J by 0 bases; unmatched bases: 7. DNA of the CDR3: TGTGCCAGCAGTTCTCTACTAGCGGGCAGCTCCTACAATGAGCAGTTCTTC. Amino acid sequence: CASSSLLAGSSYNEQFF.